This TCR beta chain appears in the sequencing data of a study of blood T cell repertoires in COVID-19. The ends were cut back, 4 bases at V and 5 bases at J, with 11 bases in the middle. CDR1 is SGHTA and CDR2 is FQGTGA in the germline V gene. The CDR3 contains 13 residues. The method was immunoSEQ multiplex PCR; TCRdb's version includes in-frame clones alone and lacks a portion of them. The sample lists over 250,000 clones; about nine tenths were seen once. The origin of this receptor is a man aged 55 to 70 who had recovered from COVID-19. The rearrangement links TRBV7-3 to TRBJ2-5, with D possibly TRBD1 on 6 matching bases. The sequenced sample was PBMCs or T cells enriched from blood (not recorded which). The DNA of the CDR3 is TGTGCCAGCAGCTCGACCAGGGGTGAGACCCAGTACTTC. Its protein is CASSSTRGETQYF.